This T cell receptor beta chain was retrieved from a study of blood T cell dynamics during melanoma immunotherapy. The method was immunoSEQ multiplex PCR; TCRdb's version includes in-frame clones alone and lacks a portion of them. Seen here are several thousand clones, around 90% observed once, and the top ten hold 3.3%. Described time point: pre-treatment baseline. This clone was seen just once. Germline CDR1 and CDR2: MNHEY and SVGAGI. The CDR3 is 13 residues long. The V gene lost 6 bases and the J gene lost 0 bases, with 6 bases spanning the gap. This sample comprised blood, obtained from a patient treated with checkpoint blockade. V and J are TRBV6-5 and TRBJ2-4, with no clear D. This sequence originates from a human donor with melanoma. The CDR3 nucleotides read TGTGCCAGCAGGGATATAGCCAAAAACATTCAGTACTTC. As protein: CASRDIAKNIQYF.